This T cell receptor (beta chain) emerged from a study of coeliac disease. The assay was immunoSEQ multiplex PCR, and TCRdb's table has in-frame clones only and misses some. The sample consists of 1,100 or so clones, 58% of them appearing once. The junction had 5 bases not matched to a gene; V was cut back by 6 bases and J by 4 bases. The CDR3 consists of 14 residues. Germline V gene data show CDR1 as MNHNY and CDR2 as SVGAGI (reference sequence). This clone was observed a single time. Sample: intraepithelial lymphocytes from the gut. V and J are TRBV6-6 and TRBJ1-2; 10 bases fit TRBD1. The receptor was derived from a man aged 65-85 years without celiac disease. The CDR3 loop reads CASSHGDRGYGYTF. The CDR3 nucleotides are TGTGCCAGCAGCCACGGGGACAGGGGCTATGGCTACACCTTC.